The 32 T cell receptor beta chains in this list originate from one sample, sequenced in a study of cytomegalovirus exposure and HLA in healthy donors. The PCR employed 60 Vbeta primers together with 13 Jbeta primers. Libraries were prepared by immunoSEQ multiplex PCR; TCRdb keeps only in-frame clonotypes and omits some of them. The table lists some 120,000 clones, 70% to 85% of them singletons. The sample comprised PBMCs. These receptors originate from a man aged 35-49 years in good health and CMV-seropositive.

The V and J genes are TRBV7-2 and TRBJ1-3; D gene uncertain. The germline V gene has CDR1 SGHTA and CDR2 FQGNSA. CDR3 length: 13 amino acids. Trimming cost V 1 base and J 4 bases, with 5 bases left between them. The CDR3 protein is CASSLGRGNTIYF. CDR3 DNA sequence: TGTGCCAGCAGCTTAGGGAGGGGAAACACCATATATTTT.

This chain uses TRBV6-6 with TRBJ2-7; D not resolved. Deletions cut 6 bases from V and 3 bases from J, with 12 bases between. Germline-derived CDR1 and CDR2 are MNHNY and SVGAGI (reference sequence). The CDR3 runs 13 residues. CDR3: CASSLSGGYEQYF. The CDR3, as DNA: TGTGCCAGCAGCCTCTCGGGTGGCTACGAGCAGTACTTC.

This clone has just one count. V usage is TRBV5-1 and J usage is TRBJ1-1; 7 bases map to TRBD1. The CDR3 covers 17 residues. CDR1 SGHRS and CDR2 YFSETQ come from the germline V gene. V lost 1 base, J lost 1 base, and 10 bases stayed unmatched. The CDR3 bases are TGCGCCAGCAGCTTGCTAAGACAGGGCGCCTGGAACACTGAAGCTTTCTTT. Its protein product is CASSLLRQGAWNTEAFF.

This clone has a handful of counts. The chain joins TRBV6-1 to TRBJ2-2; 7 nucleotides match TRBD2. The CDR3 sequence is 15 residues long. CDR1 is MNHNS and CDR2 is SASEGT in the germline V gene. With 4 bases clipped from V and 1 base from J, the junction kept 3 bases outside the gene matches. Here the CDR3 DNA reads TGTGCCAGCAGTGTCCAGCGGGGGAACACCGGGGAGCTGTTTTTT. Amino acids: CASSVQRGNTGELFF.

The chain recombines TRBV6-6 with TRBJ1-3; possibly TRBD1 for D (6 bases). The CDR3 sequence is 15 residues long. Trimming stripped 6 bases from V and 3 bases from J, with 15 bases between. CDR1 and CDR2 (germline): MNHNY, SVGAGI (reference sequence). CDR3 protein: CASSTRGQLGNTIYF. DNA of the CDR3: TGTGCCAGCAGCACACGAGGACAGCTTGGAAACACCATATATTTT.

CDR3 sequence: CAWSVTGRGTEAFF. As DNA, the CDR3 is TGTGCCTGGAGTGTTACTGGTAGGGGCACTGAAGCTTTCTTT. V usage is TRBV30 and J usage is TRBJ1-1; possibly TRBD1 for D (5 bases). Trimming stripped 0 bases from V and 4 bases from J, with 12 bases between. The CDR3 runs 14 residues. CDR1 is GTSNPN, CDR2 SVGIG, per germline (reference sequence).

The chain couples TRBV6-6 to TRBJ2-4; maybe TRBD1 (6 bases). Between the trimmed V and J ends, which lost 2 bases and 0 bases, there was a span of 11 bases. This CDR3 has 16 amino acids. Looked up from germline, CDR1 is MNHNY and CDR2 is SVGAGI (reference sequence). The CDR3 DNA reads TGTGCCAGCAGTTACACAGGGACCTTAGCCAAAAACATTCAGTACTTC. It specifies CASSYTGTLAKNIQYF.

This chain links TRBV18 with TRBJ1-4; tentative D call: TRBD1 (6 bases). The length of the CDR3 is 13 residues. With 3 bases removed from V and 5 bases from J, the gap between germline ends came to 7 bases. Germline V gene data show CDR1 as KGHSH and CDR2 as LQKENI. The CDR3 spells CASSPTGNEKLFF. The DNA of the CDR3 is TGTGCCAGCTCACCGACAGGAAATGAAAAACTGTTTTTT.

The chain joins TRBV19 to TRBJ2-1; 7 bases fit TRBD1. Germline CDR1 and CDR2: LNHDA and SQIVND (reference sequence). The trim removed 3 bases at V and 1 base at J, leaving 9 bases unmatched. This CDR3 has 17 amino acids. CDR3 sequence (DNA): TGTGCCAGTAGTATCCTACGTGGGACAGTATCCTACAATGAGCAGTTCTTC. Its translation is CASSILRGTVSYNEQFF.

The CDR3 reads CASSRGGGSYNEQFF. CDR3 DNA sequence: TGTGCCAGCAGCCGGGGGGGCGGCTCCTACAATGAGCAGTTCTTC. The V gene is TRBV5-4, the J gene TRBJ2-1, with 8 positions matching TRBD2. The trim removed 4 bases at V and 0 bases at J, leaving 3 bases unmatched. This CDR3 has 15 residues. Germline V gene sequence: CDR1 SGHNT, CDR2 YYREEE (reference sequence). The entire variable domain, with the rest obtained from reference TRBV5-4 and TRBJ2-1, is as follows: ETGVTQSPTHLIKTRGQQVTLRCSSQSGHNTVSWYQQALGQGPQFIFQYYREEENGRGNFPPRFSGLQFPNYSSELNVNALELDDSALYLCASSRGGGSYNEQFFGPGTRLTVL.

V gene TRBV6-1 combines with J gene TRBJ2-1; a weak D match, TRBD2 (6 bases). The CDR3 contains 15 residues. Germline-derived CDR1 and CDR2 are MNHNS and SASEGT. V was cut by 2 bases and J by 2 bases, with 10 bases left in between. The CDR3 protein is CASSETGSAYNEQFF. The CDR3 DNA reads as TGTGCCAGCAGTGAAACCGGGAGCGCCTACAATGAGCAGTTCTTC.

CDR3 region: CASSLASGSYNPSTDTQYF. The CDR3 DNA is TGTGCCAGCAGCTTAGCTAGCGGGAGTTATAACCCTAGCACAGATACGCAGTATTTT. The gene calls are TRBV7-2 and TRBJ2-3; TRBD2 agrees at 9 bases. In germline, CDR1 is SGHTA, CDR2 FQGNSA. The junction had 10 bases not matched to a gene; V was cut back by 0 bases and J by 0 bases. The CDR3 spans 19 residues.

This clone was counted between two and nine times. The rearrangement uses TRBV9 and TRBJ1-4, with D perhaps TRBD1 (6 bases). The germline gives CDR1 SGDLS, CDR2 YYNGEE. The CDR3 runs to 16 residues. V lost 3 bases, J lost 0 bases, and 12 bases lay in between. The CDR3 nucleotides read TGTGCCAGCAGCGCCCTAGAGGGGGCAACTAATGAAAAACTGTTTTTT. It codes for CASSALEGATNEKLFF.

The gene calls are TRBV7-2 and TRBJ2-2; 12 bases are a match to TRBD2. The ends lost 1 base at V and 8 bases at J; junction bases unmatched: 11. There are 18 residues in the CDR3. CDR1 and CDR2 from the germline V gene are SGHTA and FQGNSA. CDR3 region: CASSLGHSASGRVGELFF. CDR3 nucleotide sequence: TGTGCCAGCAGCTTAGGGCATTCGGCTAGCGGGAGGGTGGGGGAGCTGTTTTTT. Complete variable domain (other parts from reference TRBV7-2 and TRBJ2-2): GAGVSQSPSNKVTEKGKDVELRCDPISGHTALYWYRQSLGQGLEFLIYFQGNSAPDKSGLPSDRFSAERTGGSVSTLTIQRTQQEDSAVYLCASSLGHSASGRVGELFFGEGSRLTVL.

This chain joins TRBV4-2 and TRBJ1-2; 7 bases fit TRBD1. Germline CDR1 reads LGHNA; CDR2 reads YNFKEQ. The CDR3 totals 15 residues. J was trimmed by 5 bases and V by 0 bases; bases with no gene match: 6. The CDR3 sequence is CASSQDKGQKYGYTF. The CDR3 nucleotides are TGTGCCAGCAGCCAAGATAAGGGACAGAAGTATGGCTACACCTTC.

The chain recombines TRBV6-6 with TRBJ1-4; D possibly corresponds to TRBD1 (5 bases). With 6 bases removed from V and 7 bases from J, the gap between germline ends came to 18 bases. Germline lookup yields CDR1 MNHNY and CDR2 SVGAGI (reference sequence). This CDR3 has 15 residues. The DNA for the CDR3 is TGTGCCAGCAGAACGTGGGGCTTGGTAGCTGAAAAACTGTTTTTT. It specifies CASRTWGLVAEKLFF.

V is TRBV30 and J is TRBJ1-6, with a tentative D call TRBD1 (5 bases). Trimming shortened V by 3 bases and J by 7 bases, and 7 bases separated the two germline ends. The CDR3 is 12 amino acids. The V gene's germline CDR1 is GTSNPN and CDR2 SVGIG (reference sequence). CDR3 DNA sequence: TGTGCCTGGAGGCCAGGGAATTCACCCCTCCACTTT. Its protein product is CAWRPGNSPLHF.

The chain couples TRBV5-4 to TRBJ1-1; 8 bases line up with TRBD1. The germline CDR1 and CDR2 sequences are SGHNT and YYREEE (reference sequence). V shed 4 bases, J shed 3 bases, and the junction held 5 bases outside the gene matches. The CDR3 length is 14 residues. CDR3: CASSSQGADTEAFF. The CDR3, as DNA: TGTGCCAGCAGCAGCCAGGGGGCAGACACTGAAGCTTTCTTT. The entire variable domain, with the rest obtained from reference TRBV5-4 and TRBJ1-1, is as follows: ETGVTQSPTHLIKTRGQQVTLRCSSQSGHNTVSWYQQALGQGPQFIFQYYREEENGRGNFPPRFSGLQFPNYSSELNVNALELDDSALYLCASSSQGADTEAFFGQGTRLTVV.

The chain links TRBV6-5 to TRBJ1-6; 10 nucleotides match TRBD1. V gave up 2 bases and J gave up 10 bases; unmatched junction bases: 2. The CDR3 contains 14 residues. The germline gives CDR1 MNHEY, CDR2 SVGAGI. The CDR3 sequence: CASSYRDRGSPLHF. The CDR3 nucleotides read TGTGCCAGCAGTTACCGGGACAGGGGATCACCCCTCCACTTT.

The rearrangement links TRBV5-1 to TRBJ2-7, with unresolved D. V shed 0 bases and J shed 0 bases, with 10 bases lying between them. Germline assignment: CDR1 SGHRS and CDR2 YFSETQ. This CDR3 is built from 15 residues. The CDR3 DNA reads TGCGCCAGCAGCTTGGCTGCAGGTACCTCCTACGAGCAGTACTTC. Translation gives CASSLAAGTSYEQYF.

This clone was seen more than once but under ten times. The chain uses TRBV28 and TRBJ2-5; perhaps TRBD2 as D (5 bases). Germline CDR1 is MDHEN and CDR2 is SYDVKM. The length of the CDR3 is 14 residues. V dropped 6 bases and J dropped 2 bases, with 13 bases sitting between them. CDR3 sequence: CASSRLGIQETQYF. The CDR3 DNA is TGTGCCAGCAGCCGCCTCGGGATACAAGAGACCCAGTACTTC.

The J gene is TRBJ1-2, the V gene TRBV5-5, with D possibly matching TRBD1 (6 bases). The length of the CDR3 is 13 residues. Germline assignment: CDR1 SGHKS and CDR2 YYEKEE (reference sequence). V was pared by 0 bases and J by 10 bases, with 13 bases between. CDR3 in amino acids: CASSLAGRGDYTF. The CDR3, as DNA: TGTGCCAGCAGCTTGGCCGGCAGGGGTGACTACACCTTC.

This sequence joins TRBV7-9 and TRBJ1-3; 8 positions agree with TRBD1. The CDR3 totals 17 residues. Per germline, CDR1 SEHNR and CDR2 FQNEAQ (reference sequence). The V and J ends lost 1 base and 0 bases, in that order; junction bases with no gene match: 5. The CDR3 reads CASSLGTGGASGNTIYF. CDR3 bases: TGTGCCAGCAGCTTAGGAACAGGGGGGGCCTCTGGAAACACCATATATTTT.

The J gene is TRBJ2-5, the V gene TRBV29-1; tentative D call: TRBD2 (5 bases). This CDR3 is 10 amino acids long. Germline V gene data show CDR1 as SQVTM and CDR2 as ANQGSEA. Trimming cost V 7 bases and J 11 bases, with 14 bases left between them. CDR3 amino acids: CSARAEAQYF. The CDR3, as DNA: TGCAGCGCTAGAGCGGAGGCGCAGTACTTC. Based on the CDR3 plus reference TRBV29-1 and TRBJ2-5, the full variable domain is SAVISQKPSRDICQRGTSLTIQCQVDSQVTMMFWYRQQPGQSLTLIATANQGSEATYESGFVIDKFPISRPNLTFSTLTVSNMSPEDSSIYLCSARAEAQYFGPGTRLLVL.

This sequence joins TRBV4-1 and TRBJ1-3; D gene unclear. The CDR3 runs to 14 residues. Between the trimmed V and J ends, which lost 1 base and 1 base, there was a span of 5 bases. The germline gives CDR1 MGHRA, CDR2 YSYEKL. The DNA of the CDR3 is TGCGCCAGCAGCCAAGGGCCATCTGGAAACACCATATATTTT. Translating gives CASSQGPSGNTIYF.

This chain connects TRBV30 to TRBJ2-3, with D perhaps matching TRBD1 (7 bases). The length of the CDR3 is 15 residues. Germline values: CDR1 GTSNPN, CDR2 SVGIG (reference sequence). V was cut by 5 bases and J by 3 bases, with 18 bases left in between. CDR3 DNA sequence: TGTGCCTGGGGTAAGGAGGGGGCGCGGACAGATACGCAGTATTTT. As protein: CAWGKEGARTDTQYF.

CDR3 loop: CASRSGQGAHEQYF. CDR3 bases: TGTGCCAGTAGGTCGGGACAGGGGGCCCATGAGCAGTACTTC. The chain employs TRBV19 and TRBJ2-7; 12 bases agree with TRBD1. Germline V lookup: CDR1 LNHDA, CDR2 SQIVND (reference sequence). V dropped 6 bases and J dropped 7; count of bases not matched to a gene: 7. The CDR3 contains 14 residues.

Only a few counts were recorded for this clone. The chain has TRBV4-1 and TRBJ1-5; D gene uncertain. Germline V gene data show CDR1 as MGHRA and CDR2 as YSYEKL. This CDR3 has 15 residues. V lost 4 bases and J 0 bases, leaving 10 bases between the germline ends. CDR3 protein: CASSPKSSSNQPQHF. The CDR3 DNA reads as TGCGCCAGCAGCCCGAAAAGTAGTAGCAATCAGCCCCAGCATTTT.

In its sample, this clone was seen a few times. The chain has TRBV6-4 and TRBJ1-1; D remains unclear. V shed 5 bases and J shed 4 bases, with 17 bases lying between them. Germline V gene lookup returns CDR1 MRHNA and CDR2 SNTAGT. This CDR3 is built from 15 residues. The CDR3 protein is CASSPERGLGTEAFF. The CDR3 DNA reads TGTGCCAGCAGTCCCGAGCGAGGACTAGGCACTGAAGCTTTCTTT.

This chain uses TRBV29-1 with TRBJ1-2, with 7 positions matching TRBD1. The CDR3 is 13 residues long. Per germline, CDR1 SQVTM and CDR2 ANQGSEA. V dropped 0 bases and J dropped 4; count of bases not matched to a gene: 2. CDR3 loop: CSVEDRGAYGYTF. The CDR3 DNA is TGCAGCGTTGAAGACAGGGGGGCCTATGGCTACACCTTC.

This clone was seen a handful of times. The rearrangement uses TRBV6-5 and TRBJ1-1; D ambiguous. Germline V gives CDR1 MNHEY, CDR2 SVGAGI. This CDR3 has 13 amino acids. Trimming pared 7 bases from V and 1 base from J, leaving 10 bases between. The CDR3 loop reads CASKREKNTEAFF. The CDR3 region has the DNA TGTGCCAGCAAGCGGGAAAAGAACACTGAAGCTTTCTTT.

This rearrangement joins TRBV19 to TRBJ2-1, with TRBD2 matching over 7 bases. The length of the CDR3 is 14 residues. Germline V gene sequence: CDR1 LNHDA, CDR2 SQIVND (reference sequence). The J segment lost 7 bases and the V segment lost 1 base, leaving 4 bases of the junction unmatched. The CDR3 nucleotides read TGTGCCAGTAGTATAGTCGGGAGGAGGAATGAGCAGTTCTTC. Its protein product is CASSIVGRRNEQFF.